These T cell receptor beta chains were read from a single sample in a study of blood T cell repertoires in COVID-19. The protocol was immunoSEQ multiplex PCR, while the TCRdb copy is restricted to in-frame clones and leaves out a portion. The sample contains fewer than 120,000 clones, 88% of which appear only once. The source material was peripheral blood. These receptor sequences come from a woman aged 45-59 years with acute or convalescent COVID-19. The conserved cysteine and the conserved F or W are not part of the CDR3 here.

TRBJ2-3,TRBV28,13,ASRPSLAGTDTQY
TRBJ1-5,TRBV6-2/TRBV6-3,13,ASSTRRSGNQPQH
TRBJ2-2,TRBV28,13,ASSSSRGNTGELF
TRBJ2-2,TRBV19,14,ASSIVGQGVTGELF
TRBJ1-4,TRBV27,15,ASSLNRGPATNEKLF
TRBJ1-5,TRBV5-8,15,ASSKGRLALGNQPQH
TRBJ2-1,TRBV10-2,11,AGQDRVRDEQF
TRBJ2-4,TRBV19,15,ASSPDDRVGAKNIQY
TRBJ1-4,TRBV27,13,ASSSGSGKGEKLF
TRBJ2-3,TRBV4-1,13,ASSHLAGESDTQY